This TCR beta chain was captured by sequencing in a study of HIV-infected patients and healthy controls. Overall study results and limits: Compared with controls, mean Gini indices were significantly raised in HIV-infected repertoires, possibly indicating oligoclonality. HLA types of the donors remained undetermined.

Roughly three months, about 14 weeks, into antiretroviral therapy, follow-up blood was collected. No cell fractionation was done, so the repertoire covers all unsorted peripheral blood T cells. About 480 ng RNA was reverse transcribed with alpha and beta constant-region primers. Using multiplexing indices, alpha and beta chain libraries were generated apart by chain-specific third strand synthesis. A single primer pair per chain amplified all rearrangements, with per-molecule barcodes. TCRdb re-called the 5' RACE reads with MiXCR, one entry per CDR3 protein. The table lists roughly 14,000 distinct CDR3 sequences, roughly 12% of them singletons. The CDR3 is 13 amino acids. V dropped 5 bases and J dropped 5; count of bases not matched to a gene: 4. With regard to this clonotype: Antigen unknown.

This sample comprised blood, obtained during antiretroviral therapy. This sequence joins TRBV12-3 or TRBV12-4 and TRBJ2-5; 8 nucleotides match TRBD2. The TCR originated in an adult with HIV infection. The donor label of this sample is uncertain. In nucleotides, the CDR3 is TGTGCCAGCAGTCCAGCGGGAGTTGAGACCCAGTACTTC. Translation gives CASSPAGVETQYF.